This TCR beta chain was sequenced for a study of T cell responses to AZD1222 COVID-19 vaccine. The repertoire was sequenced with immunoSEQ multiplex PCR; TCRdb's copy has only in-frame clones and lacks some. In the table there are roughly 180,000 clones, 85% to 95% of which are singletons. CDR1 SGHNT and CDR2 YENEEA come from the germline V gene. The CDR3 loop spans 12 amino acids. The V end was cut by 5 bases, the J end by 3 bases, with 8 bases between. This clonotype was obtained from an adult who received the AZD1222 COVID-19 vaccine. The chain combines TRBV11-3 with TRBJ2-7; D may be TRBD1 (5 bases). This specimen was peripheral blood, taken 28 days after the second AZD1222 dose. CDR3 loop: CASSQQVYEQYF. The CDR3 DNA is TGTGCCAGCAGCCAACAGGTCTACGAGCAGTACTTC.